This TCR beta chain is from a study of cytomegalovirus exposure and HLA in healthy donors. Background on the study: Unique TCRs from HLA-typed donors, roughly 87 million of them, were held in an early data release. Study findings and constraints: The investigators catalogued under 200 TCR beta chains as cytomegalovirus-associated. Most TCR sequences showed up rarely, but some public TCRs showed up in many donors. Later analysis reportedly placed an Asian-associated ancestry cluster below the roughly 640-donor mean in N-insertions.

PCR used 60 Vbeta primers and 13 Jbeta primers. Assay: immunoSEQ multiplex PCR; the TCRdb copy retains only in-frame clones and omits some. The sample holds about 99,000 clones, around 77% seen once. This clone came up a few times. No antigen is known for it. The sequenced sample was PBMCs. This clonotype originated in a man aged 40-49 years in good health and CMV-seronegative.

The CDR3 sequence: CASSPERGSNYGYTF. The CDR3 DNA reads TGTGCCAGCAGCCCAGAGCGGGGCTCAAACTATGGCTACACCTTC. The rearrangement links TRBV7-8 to TRBJ1-2, with a possible D match to TRBD1 (5 bases). V lost 5 bases, J lost 2 bases, and 15 bases lay in between. The CDR3 totals 15 residues. Germline V lookup: CDR1 SGHVS, CDR2 FQNEAQ.